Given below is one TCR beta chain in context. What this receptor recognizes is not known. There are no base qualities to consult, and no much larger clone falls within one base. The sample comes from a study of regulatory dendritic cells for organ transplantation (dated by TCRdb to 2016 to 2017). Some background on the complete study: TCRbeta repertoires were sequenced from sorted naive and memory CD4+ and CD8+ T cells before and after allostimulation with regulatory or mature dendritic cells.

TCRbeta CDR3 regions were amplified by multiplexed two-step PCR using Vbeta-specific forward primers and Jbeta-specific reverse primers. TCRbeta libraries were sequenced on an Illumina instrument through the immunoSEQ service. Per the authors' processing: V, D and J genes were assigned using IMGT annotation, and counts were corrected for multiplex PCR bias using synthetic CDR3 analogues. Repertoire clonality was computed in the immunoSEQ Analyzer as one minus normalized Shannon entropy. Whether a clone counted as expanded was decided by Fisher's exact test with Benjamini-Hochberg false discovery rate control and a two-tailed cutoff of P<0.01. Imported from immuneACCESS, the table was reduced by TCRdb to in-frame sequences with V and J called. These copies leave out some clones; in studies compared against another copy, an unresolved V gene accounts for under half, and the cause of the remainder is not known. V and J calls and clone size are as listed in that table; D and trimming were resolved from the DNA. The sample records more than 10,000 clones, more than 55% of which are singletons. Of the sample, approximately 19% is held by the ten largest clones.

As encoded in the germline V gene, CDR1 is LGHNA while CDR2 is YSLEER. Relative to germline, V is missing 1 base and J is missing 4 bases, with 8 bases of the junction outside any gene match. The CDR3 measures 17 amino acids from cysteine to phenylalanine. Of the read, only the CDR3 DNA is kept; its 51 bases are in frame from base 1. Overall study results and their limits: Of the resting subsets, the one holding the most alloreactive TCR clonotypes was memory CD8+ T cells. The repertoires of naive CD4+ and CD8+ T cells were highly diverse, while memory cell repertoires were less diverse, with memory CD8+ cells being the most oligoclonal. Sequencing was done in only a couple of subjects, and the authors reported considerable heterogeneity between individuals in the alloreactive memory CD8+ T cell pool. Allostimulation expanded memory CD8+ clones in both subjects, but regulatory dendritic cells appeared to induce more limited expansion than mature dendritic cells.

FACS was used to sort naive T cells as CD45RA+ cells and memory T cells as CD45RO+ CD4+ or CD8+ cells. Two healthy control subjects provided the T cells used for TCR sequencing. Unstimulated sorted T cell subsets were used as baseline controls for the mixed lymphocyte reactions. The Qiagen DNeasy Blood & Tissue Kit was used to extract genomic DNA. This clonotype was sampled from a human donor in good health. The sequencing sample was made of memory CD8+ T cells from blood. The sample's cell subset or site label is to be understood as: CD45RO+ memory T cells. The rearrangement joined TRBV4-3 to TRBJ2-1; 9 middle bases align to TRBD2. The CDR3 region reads CASSQALAGKWYNEQFF. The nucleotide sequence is TGCGCCAGCAGCCAAGCCCTAGCGGGAAAGTGGTACAATGAGCAGTTCTTC.